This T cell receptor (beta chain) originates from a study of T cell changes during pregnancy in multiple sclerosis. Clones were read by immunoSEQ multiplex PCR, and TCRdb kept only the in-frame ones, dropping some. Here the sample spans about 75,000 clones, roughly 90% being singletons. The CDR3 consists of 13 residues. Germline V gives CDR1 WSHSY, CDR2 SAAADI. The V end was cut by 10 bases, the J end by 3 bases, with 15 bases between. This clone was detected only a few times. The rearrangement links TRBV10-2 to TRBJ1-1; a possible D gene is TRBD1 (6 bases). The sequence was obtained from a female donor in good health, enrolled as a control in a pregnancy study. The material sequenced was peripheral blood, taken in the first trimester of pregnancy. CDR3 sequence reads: CATSAGVDTEAFF. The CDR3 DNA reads TGCGCCACCTCCGCAGGGGTAGACACTGAAGCTTTCTTT.